The TCR beta chain under discussion was sequenced for a study of CD8+CD57+ T cells in acquired aplastic anemia. This clonotype has at least ten counts. Antigen specificity is unknown. Study-level findings and limits: Overlap between patients and controls comprised roughly 28 CD8+ CDR3 sequences.

Profiling that covered TCR beta VDJ and CDR3 relied on genomic DNA as its template. Each CDR3 protein is one row after TCRdb ran MiXCR on the reads. The sample lists under 200,000 distinct CDR3 sequences, about 48% occurring once. This CDR3 is built from 15 residues. Trimming removed 4 bases from V and 0 bases from J, with 10 bases in between. CDR1 and CDR2 (germline): SGHRS, YFSETQ. The chain is built from TRBV5-1 and TRBJ1-4; maybe TRBD1 (6 bases). The TCR was taken from a human donor in good health. Material: sorted CD4+, CD8+, or CD8+CD57+ T cells (not recorded which) from PBMCs. CDR3 bases: TGCGCCAGCAGCACGGACAGAGCAACTAATGAAAAACTGTTTTTT. Encoded protein: CASSTDRATNEKLFF.